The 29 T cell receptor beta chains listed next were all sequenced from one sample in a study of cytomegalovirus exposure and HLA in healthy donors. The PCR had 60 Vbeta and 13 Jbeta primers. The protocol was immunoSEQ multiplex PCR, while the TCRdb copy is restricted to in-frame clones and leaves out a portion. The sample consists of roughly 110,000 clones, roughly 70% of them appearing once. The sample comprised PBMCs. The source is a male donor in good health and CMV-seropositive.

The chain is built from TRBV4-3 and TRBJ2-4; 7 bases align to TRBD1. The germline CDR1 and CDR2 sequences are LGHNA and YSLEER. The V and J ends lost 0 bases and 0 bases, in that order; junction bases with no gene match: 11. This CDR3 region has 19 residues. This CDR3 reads CASSQDLGQQQLAKNIQYF. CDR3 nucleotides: TGCGCCAGCAGCCAAGATTTGGGACAGCAACAACTAGCCAAAAACATTCAGTACTTC.

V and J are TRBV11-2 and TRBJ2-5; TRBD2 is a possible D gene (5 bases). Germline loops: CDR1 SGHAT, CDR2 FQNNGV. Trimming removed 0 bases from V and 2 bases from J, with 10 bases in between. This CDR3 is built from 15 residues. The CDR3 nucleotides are TGTGCCAGCAGCTTAGATCTTACTAGACAAGAGACCCAGTACTTC. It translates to CASSLDLTRQETQYF.

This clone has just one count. The CDR3 here is CASSSEWLAGVLDTQYF. Written as DNA, the CDR3 is TGCGCCAGCAGCTCCGAGTGGCTAGCGGGGGTATTAGATACGCAGTATTTT. The chain uses TRBV5-1 and TRBJ2-3, with TRBD2 matching over 10 bases. The CDR3 sequence is 17 residues long. Germline loops: CDR1 SGHRS, CDR2 YFSETQ. With V trimmed by 3 bases and J by 5 bases, 12 bases remained unmatched.

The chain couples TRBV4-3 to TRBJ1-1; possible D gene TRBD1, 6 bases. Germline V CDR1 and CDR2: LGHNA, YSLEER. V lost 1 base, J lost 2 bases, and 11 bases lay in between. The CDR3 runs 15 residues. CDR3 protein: CASSQARTANTEAFF. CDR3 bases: TGCGCCAGCAGCCAAGCCCGGACAGCAAACACTGAAGCTTTCTTT.

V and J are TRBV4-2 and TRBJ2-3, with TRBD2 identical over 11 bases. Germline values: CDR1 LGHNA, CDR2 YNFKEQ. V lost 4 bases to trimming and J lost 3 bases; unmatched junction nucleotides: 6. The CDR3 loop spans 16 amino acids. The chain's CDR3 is CASSPLAGGVTDTQYF. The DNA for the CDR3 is TGTGCCAGCAGCCCCCTAGCGGGAGGAGTAACAGATACGCAGTATTTT.

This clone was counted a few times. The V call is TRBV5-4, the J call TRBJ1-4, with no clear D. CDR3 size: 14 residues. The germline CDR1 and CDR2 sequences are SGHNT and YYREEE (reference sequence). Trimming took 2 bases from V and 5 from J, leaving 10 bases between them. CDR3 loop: CASSFLGVNEKLFF. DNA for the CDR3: TGTGCCAGCAGCTTCCTCGGGGTAAATGAAAAACTGTTTTTT.

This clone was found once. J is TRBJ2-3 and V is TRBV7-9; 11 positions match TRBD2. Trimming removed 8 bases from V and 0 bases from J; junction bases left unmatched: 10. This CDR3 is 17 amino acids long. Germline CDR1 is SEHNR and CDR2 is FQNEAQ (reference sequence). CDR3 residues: CASRPGLAAYSTDTQYF. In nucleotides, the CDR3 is TGTGCCAGCCGACCGGGACTAGCGGCCTATAGCACAGATACGCAGTATTTT.

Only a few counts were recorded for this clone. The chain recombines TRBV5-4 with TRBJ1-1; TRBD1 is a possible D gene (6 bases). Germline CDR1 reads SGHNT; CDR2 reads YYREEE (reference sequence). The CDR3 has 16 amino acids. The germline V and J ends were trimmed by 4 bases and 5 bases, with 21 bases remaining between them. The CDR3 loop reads CASSTPVRGARTEAFF. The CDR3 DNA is TGTGCCAGCAGCACCCCGGTACGGGGGGCCCGGACTGAAGCTTTCTTT.

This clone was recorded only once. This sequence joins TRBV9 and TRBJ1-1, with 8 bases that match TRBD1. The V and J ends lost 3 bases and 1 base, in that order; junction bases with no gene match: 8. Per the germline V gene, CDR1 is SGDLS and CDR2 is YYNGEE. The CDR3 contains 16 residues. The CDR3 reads CASSAVGQGSNTEAFF. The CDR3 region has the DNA TGTGCCAGCAGCGCCGTCGGACAGGGATCGAACACTGAAGCTTTCTTT.

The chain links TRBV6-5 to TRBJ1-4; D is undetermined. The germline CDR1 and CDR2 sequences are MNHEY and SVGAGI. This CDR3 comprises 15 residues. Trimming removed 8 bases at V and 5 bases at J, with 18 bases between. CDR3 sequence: CASSETGVSNEKLFF. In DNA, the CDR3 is TGTGCCAGCTCCGAAACCGGGGTTTCGAATGAAAAACTGTTTTTT.

The CDR3 reads CASSIVKLGQEANYGYTF. CDR3 nucleotides: TGTGCCAGTAGTATAGTCAAACTTGGACAGGAAGCTAACTATGGCTACACCTTC. J is TRBJ1-2 and V is TRBV19; 7 positions agree with TRBD1. The CDR3 runs to 18 residues. Per germline, CDR1 LNHDA and CDR2 SQIVND (reference sequence). V was clipped by 1 base and J by 0 bases; unmatched bases: 11.

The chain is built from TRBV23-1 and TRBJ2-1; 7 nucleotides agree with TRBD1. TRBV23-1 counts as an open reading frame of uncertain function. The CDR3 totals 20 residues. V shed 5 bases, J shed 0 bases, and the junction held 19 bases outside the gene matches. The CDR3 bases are TGCGCCAGCAGTAGCTCGAACAGGGGTTTTTTCCTGAGCTCCTACAATGAGCAGTTCTTC. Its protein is CASSSSNRGFFLSSYNEQFF.

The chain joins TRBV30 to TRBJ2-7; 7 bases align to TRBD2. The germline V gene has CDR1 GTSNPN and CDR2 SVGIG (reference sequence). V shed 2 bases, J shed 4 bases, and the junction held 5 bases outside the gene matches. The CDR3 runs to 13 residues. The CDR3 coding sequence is TGTGCCTGGAGTCGGGCGGGGGAATACGAGCAGTACTTC. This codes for CAWSRAGEYEQYF. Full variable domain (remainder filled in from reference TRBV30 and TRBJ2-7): SQTIHQWPATLVQPVGSPLSLECTVEGTSNPNLYWYRQAAGRGLQLLFYSVGIGQISSEVPQNLSASRPQDRQFILSSKKLLLSDSGFYLCAWSRAGEYEQYFGPGTRLTVT.

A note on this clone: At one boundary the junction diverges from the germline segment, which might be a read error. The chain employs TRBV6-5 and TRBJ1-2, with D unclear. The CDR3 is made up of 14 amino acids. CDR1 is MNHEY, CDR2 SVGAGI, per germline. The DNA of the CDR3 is TGTGCCAGCAGTTACTCGAGCAGGCTCTATGGCTACCCCTTC. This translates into CASSYSSRLYGYPF.

The CDR3 here is CASSQDLRSISEQYF. The CDR3 region has the DNA TGCGCCAGCAGCCAAGATCTGAGGAGTATTTCCGAGCAGTACTTC. This rearrangement joins TRBV4-1 to TRBJ2-7; D is uncertain. Trimming removed 0 bases from V and 6 bases from J, with 15 bases in between. The germline V gene encodes CDR1 MGHRA and CDR2 YSYEKL. The CDR3 length is 15 residues.

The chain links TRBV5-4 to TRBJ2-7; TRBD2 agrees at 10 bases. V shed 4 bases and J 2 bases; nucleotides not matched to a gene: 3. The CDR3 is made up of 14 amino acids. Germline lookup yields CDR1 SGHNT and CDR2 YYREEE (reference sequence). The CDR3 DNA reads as TGTGCCAGCAGCACTAGCGGGAAGCCCTACGAGCAGTACTTC. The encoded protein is CASSTSGKPYEQYF.

CDR3: CASSFLAGGPGDEQYF. CDR3 bases: TGTGCCAGCAGCTTTCTAGCGGGAGGGCCTGGGGACGAGCAGTACTTC. V usage is TRBV5-6 and J usage is TRBJ2-7, with 12 bases aligning to TRBD2. Germline CDR1 is SGHDT and CDR2 is YYEEEE. There are 16 residues in the CDR3. Trimming cost V 2 bases and J 5 bases; bases outside gene matches: 8.

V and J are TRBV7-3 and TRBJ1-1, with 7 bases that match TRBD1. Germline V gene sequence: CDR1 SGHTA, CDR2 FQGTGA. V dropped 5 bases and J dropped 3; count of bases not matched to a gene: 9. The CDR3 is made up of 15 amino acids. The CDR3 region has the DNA TGTGCCAGCAGCCCCCAGGGGGGCGAGGACACTGAAGCTTTCTTT. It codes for CASSPQGGEDTEAFF.

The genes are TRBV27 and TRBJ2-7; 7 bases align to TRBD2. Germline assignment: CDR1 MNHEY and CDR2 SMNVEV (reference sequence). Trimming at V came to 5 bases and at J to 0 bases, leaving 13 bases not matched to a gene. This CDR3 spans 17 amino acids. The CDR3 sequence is CASSRRLGGGNSYEQYF. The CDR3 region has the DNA TGTGCCAGCAGTCGGAGATTGGGGGGAGGGAACTCCTACGAGCAGTACTTC.

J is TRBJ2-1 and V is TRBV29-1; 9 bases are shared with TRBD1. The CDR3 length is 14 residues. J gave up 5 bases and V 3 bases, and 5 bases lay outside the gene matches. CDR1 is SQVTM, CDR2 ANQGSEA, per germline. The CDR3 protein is CSVEWGQGHNEQFF. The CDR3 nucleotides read TGCAGCGTTGAGTGGGGACAGGGCCACAATGAGCAGTTCTTC.

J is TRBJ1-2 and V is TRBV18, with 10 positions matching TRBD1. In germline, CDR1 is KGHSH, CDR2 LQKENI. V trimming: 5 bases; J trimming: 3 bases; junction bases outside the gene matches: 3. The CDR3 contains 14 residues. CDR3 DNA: TGTGCCAGCTCAGACAGGGGGCTGGACTATGGCTACACCTTC. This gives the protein CASSDRGLDYGYTF.

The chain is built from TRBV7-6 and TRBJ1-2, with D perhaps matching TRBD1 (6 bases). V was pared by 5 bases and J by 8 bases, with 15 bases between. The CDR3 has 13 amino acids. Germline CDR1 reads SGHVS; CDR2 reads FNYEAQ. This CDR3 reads CASSEAGADGYTF. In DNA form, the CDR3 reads TGTGCCAGCAGCGAGGCAGGGGCCGACGGCTACACCTTC.

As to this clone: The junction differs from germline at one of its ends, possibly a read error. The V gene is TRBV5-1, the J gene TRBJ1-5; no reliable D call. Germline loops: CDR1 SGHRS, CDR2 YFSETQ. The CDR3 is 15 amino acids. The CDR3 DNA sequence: TGCGCCAGCAGTCGGGAGGGTATCGGCAATCAGCCCCAGAATTTT. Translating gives CASSREGIGNQPQNF.

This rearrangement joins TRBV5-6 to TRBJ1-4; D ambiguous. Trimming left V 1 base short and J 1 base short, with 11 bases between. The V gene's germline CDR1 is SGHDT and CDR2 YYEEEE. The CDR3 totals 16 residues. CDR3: CASSLILRGTNEKLFF. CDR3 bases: TGTGCCAGCAGCTTGATTCTCCGAGGAACTAATGAAAAACTGTTTTTT. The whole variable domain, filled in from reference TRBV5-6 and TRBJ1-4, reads DAGVTQSPTHLIKTRGQQVTLRCSPKSGHDTVSWYQQALGQGPQFIFQYYEEEERQRGNFPDRFSGHQFPNYSSELNVNALLLGDSALYLCASSLILRGTNEKLFFGSGTQLSVL.

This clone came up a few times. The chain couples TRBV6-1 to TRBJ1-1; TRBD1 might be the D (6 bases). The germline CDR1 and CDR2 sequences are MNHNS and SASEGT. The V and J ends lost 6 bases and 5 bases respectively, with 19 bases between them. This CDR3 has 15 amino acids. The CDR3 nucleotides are TGTGCCAGCAGCCTCTACAGGGTGGGGGAAACTGAAGCTTTCTTT. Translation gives CASSLYRVGETEAFF.

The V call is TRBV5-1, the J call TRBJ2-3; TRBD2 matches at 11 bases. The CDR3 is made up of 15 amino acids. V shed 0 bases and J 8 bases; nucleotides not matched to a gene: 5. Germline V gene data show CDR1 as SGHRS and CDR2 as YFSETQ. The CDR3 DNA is TGCGCCAGCAGCTTGGAGTCTAGCGGGGGGTGTACGCAGTATTTT. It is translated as CASSLESSGGCTQYF.

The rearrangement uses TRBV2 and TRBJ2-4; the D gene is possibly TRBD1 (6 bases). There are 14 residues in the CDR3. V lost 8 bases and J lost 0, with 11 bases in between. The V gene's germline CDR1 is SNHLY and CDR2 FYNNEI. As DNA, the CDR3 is TGTGCCAGCCGACGGACAGTAGCCAAAAACATTCAGTACTTC. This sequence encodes CASRRTVAKNIQYF.

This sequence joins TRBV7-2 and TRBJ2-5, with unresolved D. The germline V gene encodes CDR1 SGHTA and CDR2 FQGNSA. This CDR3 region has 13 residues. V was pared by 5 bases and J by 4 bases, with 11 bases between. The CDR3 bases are TGTGCCAGCAGCCCCCGGTCGGGAGAGACCCAGTACTTC. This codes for CASSPRSGETQYF.

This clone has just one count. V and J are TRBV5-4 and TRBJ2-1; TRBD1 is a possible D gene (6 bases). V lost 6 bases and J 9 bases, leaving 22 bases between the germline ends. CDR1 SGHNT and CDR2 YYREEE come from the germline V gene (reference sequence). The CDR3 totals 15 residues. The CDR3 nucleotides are TGTGCCAGCACCCTAAACTGGGACATGAGGGGTGAGCAGTTCTTC. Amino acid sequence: CASTLNWDMRGEQFF.